Detailed here is one T cell receptor beta chain. This clone has a handful of counts. It lacks a known antigen. It has no much larger one-base neighbor in the sample; base qualities were not kept. The entry originates in a study of beta chain features in type 1 diabetes (dated 2018 in TCRdb). Broadly, across the study: Mean age, gender distribution, total cell number and subset yield did not differ between patients and healthy donors. A total of 107,917,701 sorted cells were examined across all samples, and RNA yield correlated strongly with the number of cells per subset. The study compared the TCRB repertoires of sorted circulating CD4+ T cell subsets in recently diagnosed type 1 diabetes patients with those in matched healthy donors. Regulatory and stem cell-like memory subsets were isolated from only 8 patients and about eight healthy donors, whereas naive and central memory subsets came from all 30 or so donors. Points the paper makes about the study in general: Naive, central memory and regulatory TCRB repertoires appeared more similar among patients than among healthy donors. Patients with type 1 diabetes made fewer insertions and deleted more nucleotides at VDJ recombination sites, implying thymic rearrangement abnormalities. Shorter templates might have been favored by PCR, but patient and control samples were amplified and corrected together, so both groups would have been affected equally by any skew. Because small numbers of individuals were included in the HLA sub-analyses, any influence of HLA type on TCRB rearrangement was left unresolved. In all four CD4+ subsets, TCRB CDR3 length was moderately but significantly shorter in type 1 diabetes patients. Sequencing cDNA rather than genomic DNA could over-represent highly expressing activated cells, although activation and CD3 levels did not differ between groups.

From each donor, a single peripheral blood sample of 100 to 150 mL on average was drawn into heparinised tubes. Using a panel that included CD45RO, CCR7, CD25, CD127, CD95 and CD27, naive, central memory, regulatory and stem cell-like memory CD4+ T cells were sorted on a BD FACSAria II. Every sorted population had a purity above 95%. PBMCs were isolated right away by Lymphoprep density gradient centrifugation and were stained directly, without culture. So that batch effects would be minimized, each experiment stained and sorted samples in pairs, pairing one healthy donor with one patient. V trim: 5 bases; J trim: 4 bases; unmatched bases: 9. Including the terminal cysteine and phenylalanine, the CDR3 comprises 16 residues. Only the CDR3 DNA is retained, 48 bases long and in frame from the first base. CDR1 is given as SGHAT and CDR2 as FQDESV, both from the germline V gene (reference sequence). The entire amount of isolated RNA was reverse transcribed using the High Capacity cDNA Reverse Transcription Kit, so the sequenced TCRB transcripts were expressed ones. Deep immunoSEQ sequencing was performed on naive, central memory and regulatory T cell samples, with an average of around 3.4 million total reads per sample. After sorted cells were lysed in RLT buffer, RNA was extracted with DNase-treated RNeasy Micro or Mini kits, with the choice depending on cell number. To prevent cross-contamination, every cell subset was processed on its own, while patient and healthy donor samples were processed together. The immunoSEQ multiplex PCR was used to amplify TCRB sequences from cDNA, yielding 87-bp fragments that span the CDR3 region. The amplicons were sequenced using the Illumina HiSeq platform. In the paper's pipeline: Synthetic template baselines were used to correct PCR bias computationally, reads within Hamming distance 2 were collapsed together, and singletons that could not be merged were discarded. Reads were aligned against IMGT to assign V, D and J genes, CDR3 length and insertions or deletions at six rearrangement sites. Within each subset, clonotype counts were normalized to the number of sorted cells before true diversity and Gini coefficients were calculated with the tcR R package. The overlap coefficient, calculated on TCRB nucleotide sequences, was used to quantify repertoire sharing. As a proxy for the pre-selection repertoire, out-of-frame TCRB sequences from naive cells were analyzed. Imported from immuneACCESS, the table was reduced by TCRdb to in-frame sequences with V and J called. These copies leave out some clones; in studies compared against another copy, an unresolved V gene accounts for under half, and the cause of the remainder is not known. V and J calls and clone size are as listed in that table; D and trimming were resolved from the DNA. In this sample the table shows 640,000 or so clones, roughly an eighth of which occur a single time. The ten largest clones represent approximately 0.042% of the sample.

This clonotype originated in a man aged 18 to 29 with type 1 diabetes. Recombination joined TRBV11-1 with TRBJ2-1; 9 bases in the junction line up with TRBD1. The sequencing sample was made of naive CD4+ T cells from blood. The intended sense of this specimen's cell subset or site label: true naive CD4+ T cells. This receptor has the CDR3 CASSRRTGTGYNEQFF. The DNA sequence is given as TGTGCCAGCAGCCGGCGGACCGGGACAGGGTACAATGAGCAGTTCTTC.